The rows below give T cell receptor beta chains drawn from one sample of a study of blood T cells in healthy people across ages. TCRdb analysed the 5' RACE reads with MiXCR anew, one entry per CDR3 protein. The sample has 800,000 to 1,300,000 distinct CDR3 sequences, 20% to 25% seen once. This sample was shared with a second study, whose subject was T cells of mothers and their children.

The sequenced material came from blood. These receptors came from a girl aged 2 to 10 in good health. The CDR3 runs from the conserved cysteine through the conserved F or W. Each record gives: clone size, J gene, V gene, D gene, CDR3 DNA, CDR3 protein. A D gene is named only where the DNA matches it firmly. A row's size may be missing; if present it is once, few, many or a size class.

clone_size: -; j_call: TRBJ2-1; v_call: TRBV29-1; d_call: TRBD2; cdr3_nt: TGCAGCGAAGAGCGGGAGGGCTACAATGAGCAGTTCTTC; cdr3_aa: CSEEREGYNEQFF
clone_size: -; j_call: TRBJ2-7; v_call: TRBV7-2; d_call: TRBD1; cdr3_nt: TGTGCCAGCAGCTTAGCCGGGACAGGGACCTACGAGCAGTACTTC; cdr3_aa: CASSLAGTGTYEQYF
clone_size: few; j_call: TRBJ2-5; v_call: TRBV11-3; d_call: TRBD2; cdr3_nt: TGTGCCCTCTCCTCGAGCGGGAGGCTGAAAGAGACCCAGTACTTC; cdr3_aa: CALSSSGRLKETQYF
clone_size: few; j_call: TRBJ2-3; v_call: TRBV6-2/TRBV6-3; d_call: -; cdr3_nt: TGTGCCAGCCTGCAATCGGGGTACACAGATACGCAGTATTTT; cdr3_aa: CASLQSGYTDTQYF
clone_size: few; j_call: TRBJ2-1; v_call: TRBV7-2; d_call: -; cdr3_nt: TGTGCCAGCAGCTTAAGGGGCTACACGAACTTC; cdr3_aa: CASSLRGYTNF
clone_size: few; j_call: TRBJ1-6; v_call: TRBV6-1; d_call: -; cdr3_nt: TGTGCCAGCAGCCCTAAAAAAGGGGAATCACCCCTCCACTTT; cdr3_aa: CASSPKKGESPLHF
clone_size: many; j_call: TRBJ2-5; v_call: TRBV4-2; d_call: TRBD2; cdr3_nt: TGTGCCAGCAGCCAAGGACTAGCGGGGGCGGAGACCCAGTACTTC; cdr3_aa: CASSQGLAGAETQYF
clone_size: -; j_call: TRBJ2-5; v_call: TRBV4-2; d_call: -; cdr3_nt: TGTGCCAGCAGCCAAGGGGGGGCAGGGCAAGAGACCCAGTACTTC; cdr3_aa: CASSQGGAGQETQYF
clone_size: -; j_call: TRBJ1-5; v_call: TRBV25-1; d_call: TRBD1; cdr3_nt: TGTGCCAGCAGTACACGGCCAGACAGGGAAAGTTGTGGTCAGCCCCAGCATTTT; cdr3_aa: CASSTRPDRESCGQPQHF
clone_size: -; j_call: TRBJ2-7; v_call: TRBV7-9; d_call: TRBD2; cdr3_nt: TGTGCCAGCAGCTCCCCCGGGACTAGCGCCGACTACGAGCAGTACTTC; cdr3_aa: CASSSPGTSADYEQYF
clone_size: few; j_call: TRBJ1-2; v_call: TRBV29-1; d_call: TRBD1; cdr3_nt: TGCAGCGTTGACTCCGGGACAGGGAATTATGGCTACACCTTC; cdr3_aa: CSVDSGTGNYGYTF
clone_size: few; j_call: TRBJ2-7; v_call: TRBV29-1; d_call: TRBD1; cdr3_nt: TGCAGCGTTGAAGATCTTGGGACAGGGGGCTACGAGCAGTACTTC; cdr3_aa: CSVEDLGTGGYEQYF
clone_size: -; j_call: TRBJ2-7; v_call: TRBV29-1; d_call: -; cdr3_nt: TGCAGCGTTGAAGTGGAGACTAGTAGGGTAGGGCAGTACTTC; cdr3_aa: CSVEVETSRVGQYF
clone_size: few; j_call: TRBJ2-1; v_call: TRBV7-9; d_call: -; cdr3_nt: TGTGCCAGCAGCCCCAGGCCCAATGAGCAGTTCTTC; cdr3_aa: CASSPRPNEQFF
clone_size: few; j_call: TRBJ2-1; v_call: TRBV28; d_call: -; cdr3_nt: TGTGCCAGCAGTTTATCCCCAGGCCACAATGAGCAGTTCTTC; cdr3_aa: CASSLSPGHNEQFF
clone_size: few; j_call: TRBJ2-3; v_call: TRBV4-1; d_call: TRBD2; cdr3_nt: TGCGCCAGCAGCCAAGATCGACTAGCCATGGGCACAGATACGCAGTATTTT; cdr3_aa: CASSQDRLAMGTDTQYF
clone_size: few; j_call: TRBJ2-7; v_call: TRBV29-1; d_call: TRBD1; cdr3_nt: TGCAGCGCCTCCGGGACAGGGATCGAGCAGTACTTC; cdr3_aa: CSASGTGIEQYF